These 23 T cell receptor beta chains share one sample of origin, sequenced in a study of blood T cell repertoires in COVID-19. Method: immunoSEQ multiplex PCR; TCRdb's copy keeps in-frame clones and lacks some. This table has about 200,000 clones, around 89% appearing once. Sequenced: PBMCs or T cells enriched from blood (not recorded which). The receptors stem from a woman aged 18-35 years who had recovered from COVID-19.

This sequence joins TRBV6-5 and TRBJ1-5, with D maybe TRBD1 (5 bases). V was pared by 7 bases and J by 2 bases, with 9 bases between. In germline, CDR1 is MNHEY, CDR2 SVGAGI. This CDR3 is built from 13 residues. The CDR3 protein is CASIGAGNQPQHF. The CDR3, as DNA: TGTGCCAGCATTGGGGCAGGCAATCAGCCCCAGCATTTT.

V is TRBV2 and J is TRBJ1-3, with 7 bases aligning to TRBD1. CDR3 length equals 16 residues. The ends lost 2 bases at V and 3 bases at J; junction bases unmatched: 7. Germline V gene data show CDR1 as SNHLY and CDR2 as FYNNEI. Written as DNA, the CDR3 is TGTGCCAGCAGTGAATTTGTAGGGGGCGGTGGAAACACCATATATTTT. It yields the protein CASSEFVGGGGNTIYF.

V usage is TRBV2 and J usage is TRBJ2-7; D is ambiguous. The CDR3 has 13 residues. V was pared by 7 bases and J by 2 bases, with 12 bases between. Per the germline V gene, CDR1 is SNHLY and CDR2 is FYNNEI. CDR3 bases: TGTGCCAGCACCACTCTAAACCCCTACGAGCAGTACTTC. Translating gives CASTTLNPYEQYF.

The V and J genes are TRBV3-1 (or the pseudogene TRBV3-2) and TRBJ2-5, with TRBD2 matching over 7 bases. V shed 0 bases and J 9 bases; nucleotides not matched to a gene: 10. The CDR3 sequence is 15 residues long. Germline V gene data show CDR1 as LGHDT and CDR2 as YNNKEL (reference sequence). The DNA of the CDR3 is TGTGCCAGCAGCCAAGAAGGAGGGACTATCAAGGCCCAGTACTTC. Translated: CASSQEGGTIKAQYF.

V is TRBV6-5 and J is TRBJ1-4, with 7 nucleotides matching TRBD1. The CDR3 runs 13 residues. CDR1 is MNHEY and CDR2 is SVGAGI in the germline V gene. V shed 8 bases, J shed 6 bases, and the junction held 6 bases outside the gene matches. The chain's CDR3 is CASQRGLDEKLFF. CDR3 DNA sequence: TGTGCCAGCCAGAGGGGGCTGGATGAAAAACTGTTTTTT.

This chain joins TRBV5-6 and TRBJ2-2; 8 bases align to TRBD1. This CDR3 has 17 residues. Germline CDR1 SGHDT, CDR2 YYEEEE. V lost 3 bases to trimming and J lost 4 bases; unmatched junction nucleotides: 11. In nucleotides, the CDR3 is TGTGCCAGCAGCTGGGGTTCTGACAGGGGTGGCACCGGGGAGCTGTTTTTT. As protein: CASSWGSDRGGTGELFF.

The V and J genes are TRBV3-1 (or the pseudogene TRBV3-2) and TRBJ2-7, with D perhaps matching TRBD2 (5 bases). CDR3 size: 15 residues. CDR1 LGHDT and CDR2 YNNKEL come from the germline V gene (reference sequence). The V end was cut by 2 bases, the J end by 0 bases, with 11 bases between. CDR3 nucleotides: TGTGCCAGCAGCCAACAGATTACTAGCTCCTACGAGCAGTACTTC. This sequence encodes CASSQQITSSYEQYF.

In its sample, this clone was seen once. This chain uses TRBV2 with TRBJ2-7; 8 bases fit TRBD1. Looked up from germline, CDR1 is SNHLY and CDR2 is FYNNEI. The CDR3 has 15 amino acids. V trimming: 6 bases; J trimming: 4 bases; junction bases outside the gene matches: 11. CDR3 in amino acids: CASRQGQGVFYEQYF. DNA of the CDR3: TGTGCCAGCAGACAAGGACAGGGAGTTTTTTACGAGCAGTACTTC.

The chain employs TRBV7-6 and TRBJ2-3, with a tentative D call TRBD1 (6 bases). The germline V gene encodes CDR1 SGHVS and CDR2 FNYEAQ. The CDR3 has 16 amino acids. The germline V and J ends were trimmed by 0 bases and 4 bases, with 14 bases remaining between them. The DNA for the CDR3 is TGTGCCAGCAGCTTAGCGCTGGCCAGGGGATCAGATACGCAGTATTTT. As protein: CASSLALARGSDTQYF.

This clone was counted once. V usage is TRBV18 and J usage is TRBJ2-1, with D possibly being TRBD2 (5 bases). This CDR3 is built from 17 residues. Germline V gene data show CDR1 as KGHSH and CDR2 as LQKENI. The V gene lost 5 bases and the J gene lost 0 bases, with 17 bases spanning the gap. The CDR3: CASSYYGPAVSYNEQFF. The DNA for the CDR3 is TGTGCCAGCTCATATTATGGGCCAGCGGTCTCCTACAATGAGCAGTTCTTC.

V and J are TRBV4-1 and TRBJ2-2; the D is unclear. The CDR3 is 15 amino acids. V lost 3 bases and J 6 bases, leaving 14 bases between the germline ends. Germline CDR1 MGHRA, CDR2 YSYEKL. CDR3 amino acids: CASSQVQLFAGELFF. CDR3 nucleotides: TGCGCCAGCAGCCAGGTGCAACTTTTTGCCGGGGAGCTGTTTTTT.

The chain links TRBV28 to TRBJ2-5, with D tentatively TRBD1 (6 bases). The CDR3 spans 11 residues. Germline V gene data show CDR1 as MDHEN and CDR2 as SYDVKM. V was trimmed by 10 bases and J by 3 bases, leaving 9 bases between them. In nucleotides, the CDR3 is TGTGCCACAGGGGCTAAAGAGACCCAGTACTTC. Amino acid sequence: CATGAKETQYF.

The chain recombines TRBV9 with TRBJ1-4; the D is unclear. Trimming pared 0 bases from V and 5 bases from J, leaving 11 bases between. The CDR3 is 15 residues long. Germline CDR1 and CDR2: SGDLS and YYNGEE. The CDR3 coding sequence is TGTGCCAGCAGCGTAGCTACGGGAGAAAATGAAAAACTGTTTTTT. Protein sequence: CASSVATGENEKLFF. The full variable domain, completed using reference TRBV9 and TRBJ1-4, is DSGVTQTPKHLITATGQRVTLRCSPRSGDLSVYWYQQSLDQGLQFLIQYYNGEERAKGNILERFSAQQFPDLHSELNLSSLELGDSALYFCASSVATGENEKLFFGSGTQLSVL.

The CDR3 spells CASSTGQNTEAFF. CDR3 DNA: TGTGCCAGCTCAACGGGACAAAACACTGAAGCTTTCTTT. The rearrangement joins TRBV18 to TRBJ1-1; D perhaps matches TRBD1 (6 bases). The germline V gene encodes CDR1 KGHSH and CDR2 LQKENI. This CDR3 comprises 13 residues. The ends were cut back, 5 bases at V and 2 bases at J, with 9 bases in the middle. The variable domain in full, completed from reference TRBV18 and TRBJ1-1, reads NAGVMQNPRHLVRRRGQEARLRCSPMKGHSHVYWYRQLPEEGLKFMVYLQKENIIDESGMPKERFSAEFPKEGPSILRIQQVVRGDSAAYFCASSTGQNTEAFFGQGTRLTVV.

This sequence joins TRBV6-5 and TRBJ2-1; 8 bases fit TRBD1. V shed 6 bases, J shed 5 bases, and the junction held 3 bases outside the gene matches. CDR1 and CDR2 (germline): MNHEY, SVGAGI. The CDR3 has 13 residues. The CDR3 loop is CASSQTGDNEQFF. CDR3 bases: TGTGCCAGCAGCCAGACAGGGGACAATGAGCAGTTCTTC.

This rearrangement joins TRBV30 to TRBJ2-5, with 8 bases lining up with TRBD2. CDR1 and CDR2 from the germline V gene are GTSNPN and SVGIG (reference sequence). V shed 5 bases and J 5 bases; nucleotides not matched to a gene: 13. The CDR3 spans 15 residues. CDR3 amino acids: CAWGTDGGVWETQYF. DNA for the CDR3: TGTGCCTGGGGTACCGACGGGGGGGTGTGGGAGACCCAGTACTTC. The complete variable domain, with remaining parts taken from reference TRBV30 and TRBJ2-5, reads SQTIHQWPATLVQPVGSPLSLECTVEGTSNPNLYWYRQAAGRGLQLLFYSVGIGQISSEVPQNLSASRPQDRQFILSSKKLLLSDSGFYLCAWGTDGGVWETQYFGPGTRLLVL.

This clone was detected once. The rearrangement links TRBV27 to TRBJ1-2; 7 positions match TRBD1. V was clipped by 5 bases and J by 8 bases; unmatched bases: 11. CDR3 length: 14 residues. In germline, CDR1 is MNHEY, CDR2 SMNVEV (reference sequence). CDR3 sequence reads: CASSPNRGYQGYTF. CDR3 DNA: TGTGCCAGCAGTCCGAACAGGGGTTATCAAGGCTACACCTTC.

The chain combines TRBV27 with TRBJ1-4; TRBD1 matches 11 bases. The junction had 8 bases not matched to a gene; V was cut back by 6 bases and J by 11 bases. The CDR3 runs 14 residues. Germline V gene data show CDR1 as MNHEY and CDR2 as SMNVEV (reference sequence). The CDR3 sequence is CASRDRGRDGKLFF. Written as DNA, the CDR3 is TGTGCCAGCAGGGACAGGGGGCGTGATGGCAAACTGTTTTTT.

This chain links TRBV7-2 with TRBJ2-2; D uncertain. Germline assignment: CDR1 SGHTA and CDR2 FQGNSA. The CDR3 spans 15 residues. Trimming took 4 bases from V and 0 from J, leaving 9 bases between them. For the CDR3, the DNA is TGTGCCAGCAGCTCCTACGCTTCGAACACCGGGGAGCTGTTTTTT. This encodes CASSSYASNTGELFF. Complete variable domain (other parts from reference TRBV7-2 and TRBJ2-2): GAGVSQSPSNKVTEKGKDVELRCDPISGHTALYWYRQSLGQGLEFLIYFQGNSAPDKSGLPSDRFSAERTGGSVSTLTIQRTQQEDSAVYLCASSSYASNTGELFFGEGSRLTVL.

Details on this clone: A much larger clone differs by one base, so this may be a read error. Different DNA sequences within this sample yield the same CDR3. The chain employs TRBV9 and TRBJ1-6, with D tentatively TRBD1 (6 bases). The germline V gene encodes CDR1 SGDLS and CDR2 YYNGEE. This CDR3 contains 17 residues. CDR3 protein: CASSPQGQSSYNSPLHF. In DNA, the CDR3 is TGTGCCAGCAGCCCACAGGGCCAATCGAGTTATAATTCACCTCTCCACTTT.

V gene TRBV5-4 combines with J gene TRBJ1-6, with D uncertain. The V end lost 5 bases, the J end lost 0 bases, and 6 bases lay between the germline ends. The germline CDR1 and CDR2 sequences are SGHNT and YYREEE (reference sequence). This CDR3 region has 14 residues. CDR3: CASRTSSYNSPLHF. For the CDR3, the DNA is TGTGCCAGCAGAACCAGCTCCTATAATTCACCCCTCCACTTT.

This rearrangement joins TRBV19 to TRBJ1-2; TRBD1 agrees at 8 bases. Germline V gene sequence: CDR1 LNHDA, CDR2 SQIVND (reference sequence). Losses at the gene ends were 6 bases for V and 3 bases for J; bases not matched to a gene: 3. The CDR3 is 13 residues long. CDR3 sequence reads: CASRTGADYGYTF. The CDR3 DNA reads TGTGCCAGTAGGACAGGGGCTGACTATGGCTACACCTTC.

This clone was seen once. The chain links TRBV24-1 to TRBJ2-5, with TRBD1 as a possible D gene (6 bases). Germline V gene data show CDR1 as KGHDR and CDR2 as SFDVKD. The V and J ends lost 6 bases and 3 bases respectively, with 16 bases between them. CDR3 size: 15 residues. The CDR3 spells CATSSPGVREETQYF. In nucleotides, the CDR3 is TGTGCCACCAGTTCGCCAGGGGTTCGCGAAGAGACCCAGTACTTC.